These T cell receptor beta chains were read from a single sample in a study of T cells after yellow fever vaccination. TCRdb reprocessed the 5' RACE reads via MiXCR and lists one record per CDR3 protein. The table shows 300,000 or so distinct CDR3 sequences, with around 7.3% occurring only once. The material sequenced was PBMCs, taken more than 35 days after the first yellow fever vaccination. These receptors came from a man between 18 and 29 years old who received the YFV17D yellow fever vaccine. Each CDR3 is given with its conserved first and last residue. The order of the fields is V gene, J gene, CDR3 length, CDR3 protein.

TRBV7-2,TRBJ1-5,14,CASSFDREYQPQHF
TRBV20-1,TRBJ2-5,10,CSARLETQHF
TRBV7-2,TRBJ2-3,13,CASSSYVPDTQYF
TRBV6-5,TRBJ2-3,15,CASLRGGGATDTQYF
TRBV3-1,TRBJ1-2,15,CASSPRSGVSDGYTF
TRBV5-4,TRBJ2-3,14,CASSLQGSTDTQYF
TRBV7-9,TRBJ2-1,16,CASSPLAFSSYNEQFF
TRBV13,TRBJ2-1,16,CASSSTGASSYNEQFF
TRBV29-1,TRBJ1-1,13,CSAWTALNTEAFF
TRBV5-6,TRBJ1-2,13,CASTRGPNYGYTF
TRBV7-6,TRBJ2-3,15,CASSAAGWGTDTQYF
TRBV29-1,TRBJ2-5,17,CSVEGVRQRLGQETQYF
TRBV4-3,TRBJ1-3,16,CASSQTVPASGNTIYF
TRBV5-5,TRBJ2-7,13,CASGRAGTYEQYF
TRBV18,TRBJ1-5,12,CASSTQDQPQHF
TRBV4-1,TRBJ2-3,15,CASSSFGGSTDTQYF
TRBV7-8,TRBJ2-3,14,CASSLKALTDTQYF
TRBV18,TRBJ2-1,18,CASSPRLGGVLDRNEQFF
TRBV19,TRBJ1-5,18,CASSRRTGGSISISPQHF
TRBV4-2,TRBJ2-1,17,CASSQQSRGISYNEQFF
TRBV29-1,TRBJ2-7,13,CSAGGTGFYEQYF
TRBV12-3/TRBV12-4,TRBJ2-1,15,CASRDERGAKNEQFF
TRBV20-1,TRBJ1-4,15,CSARGDREGGEKLFF
TRBV6-5,TRBJ2-7,15,CASSYSSGQGVEQYF
TRBV7-9,TRBJ2-1,16,CASSTPGLAGGGGQFF
TRBV19,TRBJ2-1,13,CATSGYSYNEQFF
TRBV9,TRBJ2-5,13,CASSPRLGETQYF
TRBV7-9,TRBJ1-5,17,CASSLSWAGEINQPQHF
TRBV9,TRBJ2-3,16,CASSVGAADGTDTQYF
TRBV27,TRBJ1-6,13,CASSSTDNSPLHF
TRBV5-1,TRBJ1-4,14,CASSGGDGNEKLFF
TRBV6-2/TRBV6-3,TRBJ2-1,13,CASSYTLRNEQFF
TRBV6-1,TRBJ2-3,17,CASSEEAGGRGTDTQYF
TRBV15,TRBJ2-3,13,CATSRGGVYTQYF
TRBV20-1,TRBJ2-1,15,CSPDERGSSYNEQFF
TRBV20-1,TRBJ1-5,15,CSARDNTRSNQPQHF
TRBV6-2/TRBV6-3,TRBJ1-5,14,CASSYPRGAQPQHF
TRBV12-3/TRBV12-4,TRBJ1-4,14,CASSISGGRAKLFF
TRBV4-1,TRBJ1-3,11,CASDSGNTIYF
TRBV7-9,TRBJ2-7,14,CASSSRQGDYEQYF
TRBV4-3,TRBJ2-1,14,CASSQDLQINEQFF